These 29 T cell receptor beta chains share one sample of origin, sequenced in a study of T cells in Graves' hyperthyroidism and ophthalmopathy (dated by TCRdb to about 2019). Library creation used multiplex PCR. The sample was run on an Illumina HiSeq 2000. The TCR beta CDR3 regions were amplified from the RNA transcripts. The first round of RT-PCR for the TCR CDR3 was performed with the HTBI primer set and the Qiagen OneStep RT-PCR kit. The public reads were reprocessed in TCRdb via fastp at Q25 and MiXCR, keeping in-frame beta chains. Each record represents a unique CDR3 protein, reported with the most common genes and DNA among its rows. Recorded for this sample are around 350,000 distinct CDR3 sequences; about a fifth of them occurred a single time. Jointly, the top ten make up about 3.7% of the sample. The sequenced sample was blood. The source of these receptors is a woman under 30 with Graves' hyperthyroidism.

This clonotype was observed a handful of times. One junction end does not reproduce the germline sequence, and a read error may be involved. V is TRBV12-3 or TRBV12-4 and J is TRBJ2-2; 7 bases line up with TRBD1. This CDR3 has 14 residues. The CDR3 reads CASSSDRPTGELCF. CDR3 in DNA: TGTGCCAGCAGTTCGGACAGGCCCACCGGGGAGCTGTGTTTT.

This chain joins TRBV6-5 and TRBJ1-2; D is ambiguous. Germline-derived CDR1 and CDR2 are MNHEY and SVGAGI. This CDR3 has 16 residues. V was cut by 2 bases and J by 0 bases, with 13 bases left in between. Here the CDR3 reads CASSYRTVAANYGYTF. The CDR3 DNA follows: TGTGCCAGCAGTTACCGTACAGTGGCTGCTAACTATGGCTACACCTTC.

At least ten counts were recorded for this clonotype. The rearrangement joins TRBV27 to TRBJ1-1, with D possibly being TRBD1 (6 bases). This CDR3 region has 15 residues. Germline assignment: CDR1 MNHEY and CDR2 SMNVEV (reference sequence). Trimming pared 0 bases from V and 5 bases from J, leaving 13 bases between. The chain's CDR3 is CASSLSKQGRTEAFF. CDR3 coding DNA: TGTGCCAGCAGTTTATCTAAACAGGGAAGAACTGAAGCTTTCTTT.

Ten or more counts support this clonotype. The chain carries TRBV15 and TRBJ1-1; D is possibly TRBD1 (6 bases). Germline CDR1 is LNHNV and CDR2 is YYDKDF (reference sequence). CDR3 length: 13 residues. Trimming took 4 bases from V and 5 from J, leaving 11 bases between them. The CDR3: CATSIGQQTEAFF. The CDR3 DNA reads TGTGCCACCAGCATAGGACAGCAAACTGAAGCTTTCTTT.

The rearrangement uses TRBV5-1 and TRBJ2-5; D is uncertain. The CDR3 has 12 amino acids. V lost 3 bases to trimming and J lost 9 bases, with 12 bases between them. CDR1 and CDR2 from the germline V gene are SGHRS and YFSETQ. CDR3 sequence reads: CASSSARGAQYF. The CDR3 nucleotides are TGCGCCAGCAGCTCAGCGCGTGGGGCCCAGTACTTC.

The table lists this clonotype with many counts. The chain links TRBV28 to TRBJ1-2, with no clear D. Germline values: CDR1 MDHEN, CDR2 SYDVKM. Trimming left V 3 bases short and J 0 bases short, with 11 bases between. The CDR3 has 15 amino acids. The CDR3 is CASSLMAYPNYGYTF. The DNA for the CDR3 is TGTGCCAGCAGTTTGATGGCATACCCTAACTATGGCTACACCTTC.

This clonotype was counted ten times or more. The rearrangement links TRBV6-2 or TRBV6-3 to TRBJ1-6; D is possibly TRBD1 (5 bases). There are 14 residues in the CDR3. V shed 3 bases and J shed 10 bases, with 13 bases lying between them. Per germline, CDR1 MNHEY and CDR2 SVGEGT. The CDR3 sequence is CASSYPGPSSPLHF. CDR3 in DNA: TGTGCCAGCAGTTATCCGGGACCTAGCTCACCCCTCCACTTT.

This clonotype was seen many times. The J gene is TRBJ1-3, the V gene TRBV10-3, with no clear D. Trimming left V 3 bases short and J 4 bases short, with 10 bases between. The CDR3 has 14 amino acids. Germline V gene sequence: CDR1 ENHRY, CDR2 SYGVKD. CDR3 residues: CAISELLPGNTIYF. The CDR3 DNA sequence: TGTGCCATCAGTGAATTACTACCGGGAAACACCATATATTTT.

This clonotype was found many times. This may be a read error: a much more frequent sequence differs by one nucleotide. This sequence joins TRBV6-1 and TRBJ1-5; tentative D call: TRBD1 (5 bases). The germline V gene has CDR1 MNHNS and CDR2 SASEGT. CDR3 size: 12 residues. CDR3 DNA sequence: TGTGCCGGCAGTGGGGGGATAGAGACCCAGCATTTT. This sequence encodes CAGSGGIETQHF.

This clonotype has a count of ten or more. V usage is TRBV13 and J usage is TRBJ1-1; D not resolved. The germline CDR1 and CDR2 sequences are PRHDT and FYEKMQ (reference sequence). The CDR3 contains 16 residues. V was pared by 3 bases and J by 0 bases, with 14 bases between. This CDR3 is CASSFANLEMNTEAFF. The CDR3 DNA sequence: TGTGCCAGCAGCTTCGCCAATCTAGAGATGAACACTGAAGCTTTCTTT.

CDR3 nucleotides: TGTGCCAGCAGCGTAGGAGGTCTAGCGGGGGAAGAGACCCAGTACTTC. It encodes CASSVGGLAGEETQYF. The J gene is TRBJ2-5, the V gene TRBV9, with 10 bases identical to TRBD2. Germline V gene sequence: CDR1 SGDLS, CDR2 YYNGEE. V shed 0 bases, J shed 3 bases, and the junction held 5 bases outside the gene matches. This CDR3 contains 16 residues.

This clonotype was counted at least ten times. This chain joins TRBV10-2 and TRBJ1-1; a weak D match, TRBD1 (6 bases). Germline V gene lookup returns CDR1 WSHSY and CDR2 SAAADI. V was cut by 3 bases and J by 2 bases, with 10 bases left in between. The CDR3 is 14 amino acids. CDR3: CASSDGQFNTEAFF. The CDR3 DNA reads as TGCGCCAGCAGTGACGGACAGTTCAACACTGAAGCTTTCTTT.

This clonotype showed up just a few times. V and J are TRBV12-3 or TRBV12-4 and TRBJ2-3, with D perhaps assigned TRBD1 or TRBD2 (5 bases each). This CDR3 contains 14 residues. V lost 4 bases and J lost 3, with 11 bases in between. The CDR3 loop is CASSSRGVTDTQYF. The DNA of the CDR3 is TGTGCCAGCAGTTCCAGAGGGGTTACAGATACGCAGTATTTT.

This clonotype was detected ten times or more. The V call is TRBV10-3, the J call TRBJ1-5; TRBD1 is a possible D gene (6 bases). Germline V gene sequence: CDR1 ENHRY, CDR2 SYGVKD. V was clipped by 7 bases and J by 6 bases, with 16 bases between them. This CDR3 has 14 residues. CDR3 region: CAINEGGAAQPQHF. The CDR3 DNA follows: TGTGCCATCAACGAAGGGGGTGCAGCTCAGCCCCAGCATTTT.

This clonotype was detected ten times or more. The V gene is TRBV6-5, the J gene TRBJ1-1; D call uncertain. The CDR3 consists of 14 residues. V lost 7 bases and J 5 bases, leaving 17 bases between the germline ends. Germline V gene data show CDR1 as MNHEY and CDR2 as SVGAGI. The CDR3 region has the DNA TGTGCCAGCACCGGTGGTTTGGGCGGGACTGAAGCTTTCTTT. Translating it yields CASTGGLGGTEAFF.

This clonotype was observed at least ten times. This chain links TRBV27 with TRBJ1-2; D not certain. CDR1 is MNHEY and CDR2 is SMNVEV in the germline V gene (reference sequence). Trimming pared 4 bases from V and 3 bases from J, leaving 15 bases between. The CDR3 runs 15 residues. The CDR3 coding sequence is TGTGCCAGCAGTTCCCTACAGTTTTTTGACTATGGCTACACCTTC. Translated, it gives CASSSLQFFDYGYTF.

This clonotype has at least ten counts. V and J are TRBV4-1 and TRBJ1-5; 7 bases align to TRBD1. Germline CDR1 MGHRA, CDR2 YSYEKL. The CDR3 extends over 18 amino acids. V dropped 3 bases and J dropped 4; count of bases not matched to a gene: 15. CDR3 protein: CASSQANPKGARNQPQHF. The CDR3 bases are TGCGCCAGCAGCCAGGCGAATCCCAAGGGGGCGAGGAATCAGCCCCAGCATTTT.

This clonotype came up many times. The chain is built from TRBV6-5 and TRBJ2-3; TRBD2 matches at 8 bases. This CDR3 spans 15 amino acids. Germline V gene lookup returns CDR1 MNHEY and CDR2 SVGAGI. CDR3 sequence reads: CVCSYSMISGGTQYF. The CDR3 nucleotides are TGTGTCTGCAGTTACTCGATGATCAGCGGGGGTACGCAGTATTTT.

In its sample, this clonotype was seen many times. The genes are TRBV2 and TRBJ2-7; the D gene is possibly TRBD2 (6 bases). Germline loops: CDR1 SNHLY, CDR2 FYNNEI. The CDR3 is 14 amino acids. The germline V and J ends were trimmed by 5 bases and 1 base, with 12 bases remaining between them. This CDR3 is CASSTQGLSYEQYF. The DNA for the CDR3 is TGTGCCAGCAGTACGCAGGGACTTTCCTACGAGCAGTACTTC.

This clonotype was observed a handful of times. The chain's CDR3 is CASSLFGKAFF. The CDR3 DNA reads as TGTGCCAGCAGCTTATTCGGAAAAGCTTTCTTT. J is TRBJ1-1 and V is TRBV7-2; D is ambiguous. The CDR3 has 11 amino acids. V shed 2 bases and J shed 9 bases, with 7 bases lying between them. Germline V lookup: CDR1 SGHTA, CDR2 FQGNSA.

In this sample, this clonotype turned up a few times. The genes are TRBV5-1 and TRBJ2-7; the D gene is possibly TRBD1 (5 bases). This CDR3 is 16 amino acids long. CDR1 and CDR2 from the germline V gene are SGHRS and YFSETQ. V gave up 4 bases and J gave up 5 bases, with 22 bases separating them. CDR3 region: CASSPQYSRQGNEQYF. For the CDR3, the DNA is TGCGCCAGCAGCCCCCAATACTCCCGCCAGGGCAACGAGCAGTACTTC.

The sample holds many counts of this clonotype. J is TRBJ2-2 and V is TRBV9; 7 bases map to TRBD1. The length of the CDR3 is 17 residues. V gave up 3 bases and J gave up 0 bases; unmatched junction bases: 8. The germline V gene has CDR1 SGDLS and CDR2 YYNGEE. The CDR3 DNA is TGTGCCAGCAGCGGACACAGGGACAGAACGAACACCGGGGAGCTGTTTTTT. It translates to CASSGHRDRTNTGELFF.

CDR3 DNA sequence: TGTGCCAGCAGCTCATGGGTACGGCATGAAGCTTTCTTT. Translation gives CASSSWVRHEAFF. The chain carries TRBV11-2 and TRBJ1-1, with D unresolved. CDR3 length equals 13 residues. Trimming removed 4 bases from V and 7 bases from J, with 13 bases in between. Germline V gene lookup returns CDR1 SGHAT and CDR2 FQNNGV. Filled out from reference TRBV11-2 and TRBJ1-1, the complete variable domain reads EAGVAQSPRYKIIEKRQSVAFWCNPISGHATLYWYQQILGQGPKLLIQFQNNGVVDDSQLPKDRFSAERLKGVDSTLKIQPAKLEDSAVYLCASSSWVRHEAFFGQGTRLTVV.

This clonotype was recorded many times. This CDR3 reads CASRGGSGTTYEQYF. The DNA for the CDR3 is TGTGCCAGCCGTGGGGGGTCGGGGACGACTTACGAGCAGTACTTC. The chain recombines TRBV19 with TRBJ2-7; TRBD2 is a possible D gene (6 bases). CDR1 LNHDA and CDR2 SQIVND come from the germline V gene (reference sequence). V was shortened by 9 bases and J by 4 bases, with 22 bases between the two germline ends. The CDR3 covers 15 residues.

Many counts were recorded for this clonotype. The V gene is TRBV20-1, the J gene TRBJ1-1; D remains unclear. With 1 base removed from V and 0 bases from J, the gap between germline ends came to 6 bases. Germline V gene lookup returns CDR1 DFQATT and CDR2 SNEGSKA (reference sequence). There are 13 residues in the CDR3. The CDR3 is CSARGEVNTEAFF. The CDR3 nucleotides read TGCAGTGCTAGAGGGGAGGTGAACACTGAAGCTTTCTTT.

This clonotype was seen many times. The V and J genes are TRBV27 and TRBJ1-5; perhaps TRBD1 as D (6 bases). V was shortened by 5 bases and J by 7 bases, with 18 bases between the two germline ends. This CDR3 is 15 amino acids long. Germline V lookup: CDR1 MNHEY, CDR2 SMNVEV (reference sequence). CDR3 sequence (DNA): TGTGCCAGCAGTCAAGCAGGACAGATGGGACAGCCCCAGCATTTT. Amino acid sequence: CASSQAGQMGQPQHF.

Ten or more counts support this clonotype. This chain links TRBV27 with TRBJ1-5; 7 bases line up with TRBD1. V dropped 5 bases and J dropped 0; count of bases not matched to a gene: 4. Germline-derived CDR1 and CDR2 are MNHEY and SMNVEV (reference sequence). This CDR3 is built from 15 residues. CDR3 DNA: TGTGCCAGCAGTCCAGGGGGATATAGCAATCAGCCCCAGCATTTT. Its translation: CASSPGGYSNQPQHF.

This clonotype was recorded at least ten times. V is TRBV5-1 and J is TRBJ2-7; D is uncertain. The ends were cut back, 2 bases at V and 0 bases at J, with 15 bases in the middle. Germline-derived CDR1 and CDR2 are SGHRS and YFSETQ. The CDR3 is 16 residues long. CDR3 sequence (DNA): TGCGCCAGCAGCTTTCAGGCGCAGGCCCTCTCCTACGAGCAGTACTTC. It is translated as CASSFQAQALSYEQYF.

There are many counts of this clonotype. The chain employs TRBV18 and TRBJ2-7; TRBD1 is a possible D gene (5 bases). This CDR3 has 13 residues. Germline values: CDR1 KGHSH, CDR2 LQKENI. V was shortened by 3 bases and J by 7 bases, with 13 bases between the two germline ends. In DNA, the CDR3 is TGTGCCAGCTCACCCCCCTCAGGGTTAGAGCAGTACTTC. Protein sequence: CASSPPSGLEQYF.